The T cell receptor beta chain under discussion was sequenced for a study of blood T cell repertoires in COVID-19. Authors' methods: Estimated nucleated cell counts came from reference gene primer amplification. Sequencing was performed with immunoSEQ multiplex PCR; in TCRdb, only in-frame clones are kept and a portion is missing. That table supplies the V and J calls and clone size; D and trimming were determined from the DNA. This sample has 150,000 to 200,000 clones; 80% to 95% occur once, and the top ten carry roughly 1.9%. CDR3 length: 14 residues. The V end was cut by 4 bases, the J end by 5 bases, with 12 bases between. CDR1 is SGHRS, CDR2 YFSETQ, per germline. This clone was recorded once.

This chain connects TRBV5-1 to TRBJ1-4, with a possible D match to TRBD1 (5 bases). The TCR comes from a woman aged 60-75 years with COVID-19, enrolled during active disease. The sequenced material came from peripheral blood. The CDR3 spells CASSAGGSNEKLFF. The CDR3 coding sequence is TGCGCCAGCAGCGCGGGGGGATCGAATGAAAAACTGTTTTTT.